This entry lists 25 T cell receptor beta chains sequenced from one sample in a study of CD8+ T cells in alopecia areata. Extraction and reverse transcription of RNA yielded cDNA as the sequencing template. Libraries were prepared by immunoSEQ multiplex PCR; TCRdb keeps only in-frame clonotypes and omits some of them. The data contain 150,000 to 200,000 clones, under 70% of them singletons. Treatment of the sample: oral pan-JAK inhibitor, 5-10 mg twice daily. The source material was CD4+ T cells sorted from blood, sampled at week 4, from a patient treated with tofacitinib. These receptors were taken from a human donor with alopecia areata.

This sequence joins TRBV15 and TRBJ2-1; TRBD1 matches 7 bases. Germline values: CDR1 LNHNV, CDR2 YYDKDF (reference sequence). This CDR3 has 15 amino acids. Trimming removed 5 bases from V and 2 bases from J; junction bases left unmatched: 6. The CDR3 bases are TGTGCCACCAGCCCCCGGACAGGTCCCTACAATGAGCAGTTCTTC. It encodes CATSPRTGPYNEQFF.

A word on this clone: The junction differs from germline at one of its ends, possibly a read error. The V call is TRBV7-2, the J call TRBJ2-3, with 12 bases that match TRBD2. The CDR3 has 14 amino acids. Per germline, CDR1 SGHTA and CDR2 FQGNSA. The CDR3 loop is CASSLAGGIDTQYF. The DNA for the CDR3 is TGTGCCAGCAGCCTAGCGGGGGGGATAGATACGCAGTATTTT.

This clone was observed a few times. The chain couples TRBV4-2 to TRBJ1-4; weak D call: TRBD1 (6 bases). Germline V gene data show CDR1 as LGHNA and CDR2 as YNFKEQ. V gave up 1 base and J gave up 13 bases, with 13 bases separating them. The CDR3 has 13 amino acids. The CDR3 DNA is TGTGCCAGCAGCCAAGGCGGCAGGGGAACACTGTTTTTT. Its translation is CASSQGGRGTLFF.

The V call is TRBV9, the J call TRBJ1-2, with 8 bases identical to TRBD1. This CDR3 region has 14 residues. The germline V gene encodes CDR1 SGDLS and CDR2 YYNGEE. J was trimmed by 3 bases and V by 2 bases; bases with no gene match: 3. The CDR3 protein is CASSVAGGYYGYTF. CDR3 nucleotide sequence: TGTGCCAGCAGCGTGGCAGGGGGCTACTATGGCTACACCTTC. Drawing the rest from reference TRBV9 and TRBJ1-2, the complete variable domain is DSGVTQTPKHLITATGQRVTLRCSPRSGDLSVYWYQQSLDQGLQFLIQYYNGEERAKGNILERFSAQQFPDLHSELNLSSLELGDSALYFCASSVAGGYYGYTFGSGTRLTVV.

The genes are TRBV29-1 and TRBJ2-3, with TRBD1 matching 7 bases. The germline V gene has CDR1 SQVTM and CDR2 ANQGSEA. The CDR3 sequence is 12 residues long. V trimming: 7 bases; J trimming: 5 bases; junction bases outside the gene matches: 6. CDR3 protein: CSGEQGIDTQYF. DNA of the CDR3: TGCAGCGGGGAACAGGGGATAGATACGCAGTATTTT.

The J gene is TRBJ2-3, the V gene TRBV4-3; 12 bases agree with TRBD2. The CDR3 contains 14 residues. Germline values: CDR1 LGHNA, CDR2 YSLEER. V gave up 1 base and J gave up 13 bases; unmatched junction bases: 6. The CDR3: CASSQGVTSGGEYF. CDR3 DNA: TGCGCCAGCAGCCAAGGCGTGACTAGCGGGGGCGAGTATTTT.

This sequence joins TRBV29-1 and TRBJ2-3; D remains unclear. With 3 bases removed from V and 6 bases from J, the gap between germline ends came to 13 bases. The germline V gene has CDR1 SQVTM and CDR2 ANQGSEA. The CDR3 consists of 13 residues. CDR3 nucleotide sequence: TGCAGCGTTGACCCACTATACGGGGATACGCAGTATTTT. Its protein is CSVDPLYGDTQYF.

Notes on this clone: Other nucleotide sequences from this sample produce the same CDR3. The chain couples TRBV20-1 to TRBJ2-3, with D uncertain. Germline V CDR1 and CDR2: DFQATT, SNEGSKA (reference sequence). V lost 1 base, J lost 3 bases, and 2 bases lay in between. The CDR3 contains 11 residues. CDR3 bases: TGCAGTGCTAGAGTTACAGATACGCAGTATTTT. Translating it yields CSARVTDTQYF.

Here the CDR3 DNA reads TGTGCCAGCAGCCTACAGGGAGAAGCTTTCTTT. Amino acid sequence: CASSLQGEAFF. This chain links TRBV5-4 with TRBJ1-1; D might be TRBD1 (6 bases). The CDR3 length is 11 residues. Germline CDR1 and CDR2: SGHNT and YYREEE (reference sequence). V lost 4 bases to trimming and J lost 8 bases, with 9 bases between them.

The V gene is TRBV2, the J gene TRBJ1-2; D remains ambiguous. V lost 2 bases, J lost 0 bases, and 10 bases lay in between. This CDR3 region has 15 residues. Germline CDR1 and CDR2: SNHLY and FYNNEI. The CDR3 DNA reads TGTGCCAGCAGTGAATACGGATCAGCTAACTATGGCTACACCTTC. Translated, it gives CASSEYGSANYGYTF. Looking up the rest from reference TRBV2 and TRBJ1-2 gives the full variable domain: EPEVTQTPSHQVTQMGQEVILRCVPISNHLYFYWYRQILGQKVEFLVSFYNNEISEKSEIFDDQFSVERPDGSNFTLKIRSTKLEDSAMYFCASSEYGSANYGYTFGSGTRLTVV.

This rearrangement joins TRBV5-1 to TRBJ2-7; D uncertain. The germline V and J ends were trimmed by 5 bases and 0 bases, with 18 bases remaining between them. Germline-derived CDR1 and CDR2 are SGHRS and YFSETQ. The CDR3 has 16 residues. CDR3 coding DNA: TGCGCCAGCAGTCGATCCACTAACGACTTCTCCTACGAGCAGTACTTC. Residues: CASSRSTNDFSYEQYF. The full variable domain, its missing parts supplied by reference TRBV5-1 and TRBJ2-7, is KAGVTQTPRYLIKTRGQQVTLSCSPISGHRSVSWYQQTPGQGLQFLFEYFSETQRNKGNFPGRFSGRQFSNSRSEMNVSTLELGDSALYLCASSRSTNDFSYEQYFGPGTRLTVT.

J is TRBJ1-2 and V is TRBV29-1; the match to TRBD1 covers 10 bases. The CDR3 loop spans 13 amino acids. The V and J ends lost 6 bases and 8 bases, in that order; junction bases with no gene match: 9. Germline V gene data show CDR1 as SQVTM and CDR2 as ANQGSEA. The CDR3 DNA follows: TGCAGCGTCCCCAGACAGGGGGCGCGCGGCTACACCTTC. Its translation: CSVPRQGARGYTF.

The chain recombines TRBV7-9 with TRBJ1-2; no clear D gene. V was clipped by 5 bases and J by 14 bases, with 6 bases between them. Germline assignment: CDR1 SEHNR and CDR2 FQNEAQ (reference sequence). This CDR3 spans 8 amino acids. The CDR3, as DNA: TGTGCCAGCAGCACTGAAACCTTC. This encodes CASSTETF.

This rearrangement joins TRBV4-2 to TRBJ1-6; 7 bases map to TRBD1. V lost 0 bases and J lost 9; bases outside the gene matches: 8. The CDR3 consists of 16 residues. CDR1 and CDR2 (germline): LGHNA, YNFKEQ. DNA of the CDR3: TGTGCCAGCAGCCAAGATCAGGACAGGTCAGCTTCACCCCTCCACTTT. As protein: CASSQDQDRSASPLHF.

In DNA form, the CDR3 reads TGTGCCAGCAGCTCCAGCGGGGGGGCGTACGGTACGCAGTATTTT. Amino acids: CASSSSGGAYGTQYF. The rearrangement joins TRBV2 to TRBJ2-3, with 10 bases fitting TRBD2. This CDR3 has 15 amino acids. Germline V gene lookup returns CDR1 SNHLY and CDR2 FYNNEI. Losses at the gene ends were 6 bases for V and 8 bases for J; bases not matched to a gene: 11. Looking up the rest from reference TRBV2 and TRBJ2-3 gives the full variable domain: EPEVTQTPSHQVTQMGQEVILRCVPISNHLYFYWYRQILGQKVEFLVSFYNNEISEKSEIFDDQFSVERPDGSNFTLKIRSTKLEDSAMYFCASSSSGGAYGTQYFGPGTRLTVL.

The J gene is TRBJ2-5, the V gene TRBV5-6; 10 bases are shared with TRBD2. Per the germline V gene, CDR1 is SGHDT and CDR2 is YYEEEE. The CDR3 totals 16 residues. The V segment lost 0 bases and the J segment 5 bases; nucleotides outside the gene matches: 7. For the CDR3, the DNA is TGTGCCAGCAGCTTGGCTTGGACTAGCGGATCGGAGACCCAGTACTTC. Residues: CASSLAWTSGSETQYF.

The V gene is TRBV25-1, the J gene TRBJ2-5; 8 nucleotides match TRBD2. V lost 3 bases to trimming and J lost 5 bases; unmatched junction nucleotides: 5. From germline, CDR1 is MGHDK and CDR2 SYGVNS. The CDR3 sequence is 14 residues long. The CDR3 spells CASSDYGGVETQYF. The CDR3 DNA sequence: TGTGCCAGCAGTGACTACGGGGGGGTGGAGACCCAGTACTTC. The variable domain in full, completed from reference TRBV25-1 and TRBJ2-5, reads EADIYQTPRYLVIGTGKKITLECSQTMGHDKMYWYQQDPGMELHLIHYSYGVNSTEKGDLSSESTVSRIRTEHFPLTLESARPSHTSQYLCASSDYGGVETQYFGPGTRLLVL.

This clone was seen more than once but under ten times. The chain couples TRBV18 to TRBJ2-3; no clear D. Germline CDR1 reads KGHSH; CDR2 reads LQKENI. The CDR3 is made up of 15 amino acids. Trimming shortened V by 6 bases and J by 2 bases, and 15 bases separated the two germline ends. CDR3 loop: CASSALPSDTDTQYF. CDR3 DNA: TGTGCCAGCTCCGCCCTCCCCTCCGACACAGATACGCAGTATTTT.

This sequence joins TRBV29-1 and TRBJ1-2; D gene ambiguous. Trimming stripped 7 bases from V and 0 bases from J, with 6 bases between. Germline values: CDR1 SQVTM, CDR2 ANQGSEA. This CDR3 spans 11 amino acids. The CDR3 DNA follows: TGCAGCGGCATAGCTAACTATGGCTACACCTTC. Protein product: CSGIANYGYTF.

The table lists this clone with a few counts. The rearrangement uses TRBV2 and TRBJ2-2, with 9 bases lining up with TRBD1. The CDR3 consists of 14 residues. V shed 6 bases, J shed 4 bases, and the junction held 3 bases outside the gene matches. The germline V gene has CDR1 SNHLY and CDR2 FYNNEI. CDR3 sequence reads: CASRGQGGTGELFF. CDR3 DNA: TGTGCCAGCAGGGGACAGGGCGGCACCGGGGAGCTGTTTTTT.

CDR3 residues: CASSSAPSASEQFF. The CDR3 nucleotides read TGTGCCAGCAGCTCTGCGCCTAGCGCAAGTGAGCAGTTCTTC. The chain couples TRBV7-9 to TRBJ2-1; D is perhaps TRBD2 (6 bases). The CDR3 spans 14 residues. V lost 4 bases, J lost 9 bases, and 16 bases lay in between. Per the germline V gene, CDR1 is SEHNR and CDR2 is FQNEAQ (reference sequence).

The chain has TRBV30 and TRBJ2-2; D might be TRBD1 (5 bases). Per germline, CDR1 GTSNPN and CDR2 SVGIG (reference sequence). CDR3 size: 13 residues. Trimming stripped 5 bases from V and 5 bases from J, with 12 bases between. As DNA, the CDR3 is TGTGCCTGGTACCAGCCAGGGACCGGGGAGCTGTTTTTT. This codes for CAWYQPGTGELFF.

As concerns this clone: Other DNA sequences in this specimen translate into the identical CDR3. The rearrangement uses TRBV18 and TRBJ1-5, with unresolved D. Trimming took 2 bases from V and 4 from J, leaving 6 bases between them. This CDR3 has 13 residues. Per germline, CDR1 KGHSH and CDR2 LQKENI. The CDR3 nucleotides read TGTGCCAGCTCACCAGGCACTAATCAGCCCCAGCATTTT. Translating it yields CASSPGTNQPQHF.

This sequence joins TRBV15 and TRBJ2-3; D remains unclear. V was pared by 1 base and J by 4 bases, with 12 bases between. This CDR3 spans 15 amino acids. CDR1 and CDR2 (germline): LNHNV, YYDKDF (reference sequence). CDR3 sequence (DNA): TGTGCCACCAGCAGAGGCGGTATTGGGGCAGATACGCAGTATTTT. It translates to CATSRGGIGADTQYF. The variable domain in full, completed from reference TRBV15 and TRBJ2-3, reads DAMVIQNPRYQVTQFGKPVTLSCSQTLNHNVMYWYQQKSSQAPKLLFHYYDKDFNNEADTPDNFQSRRPNTSFCFLDIRSPGLGDTAMYLCATSRGGIGADTQYFGPGTRLTVL.

This clone was detected only a few times. The chain links TRBV30 to TRBJ2-2; unclear D gene. The CDR3 is 13 amino acids. The V gene lost 2 bases and the J gene lost 2 bases, with 6 bases spanning the gap. From germline, CDR1 is GTSNPN and CDR2 SVGIG (reference sequence). The CDR3 DNA reads as TGTGCCTGGAGTAGGGCCAACACCGGGGAGCTGTTTTTT. Amino acid sequence: CAWSRANTGELFF.